The rows below give T cell receptor beta chains drawn from one sample of a study of T cell responses to AZD1222 COVID-19 vaccine. Assay used: immunoSEQ multiplex PCR; TCRdb lists only in-frame clones, some missing. The sample includes about 130,000 clones, about 91% seen only once; the top ten take 1.5% to 2%. The sequences come from peripheral blood, collected on day 0 of AZD1222 vaccination. The receptors were gathered from an adult in good health. CDR3s include the opening cysteine and the closing phenylalanine or tryptophan. The order of the fields is D gene, J gene, V gene, clone size, CDR3 protein, CDR3 DNA. A D gene is named only where the DNA matches it firmly. Not every row has a clone size; where given, it reads once, few, many or a size class.

d_gene: TRBD1
j_gene: TRBJ2-1
v_gene: TRBV6-5
abundance: once
CDR3aa: CASGTEYNEQFF
CDR3nt: TGTGCCAGCGGGACAGAGTACAATGAGCAGTTCTTC

d_gene: NA
j_gene: TRBJ1-5
v_gene: TRBV12-3/TRBV12-4
abundance: NA
CDR3aa: CASGRGGSQPQHF
CDR3nt: TGTGCCAGTGGGAGGGGGGGCTCTCAGCCCCAGCATTTT

d_gene: NA
j_gene: TRBJ2-7
v_gene: TRBV5-1
abundance: NA
CDR3aa: CASSASGDKYEQYF
CDR3nt: TGCGCCAGCAGCGCCTCGGGTGATAAATACGAGCAGTACTTC

d_gene: NA
j_gene: TRBJ1-6
v_gene: TRBV10-1
abundance: NA
CDR3aa: CASSEVGSGTPRPNNSPLHF
CDR3nt: TGCGCCAGCAGTGAGGTCGGATCCGGGACACCGCGTCCTAATAATTCACCCCTCCACTTT

d_gene: NA
j_gene: TRBJ1-1
v_gene: TRBV5-5
abundance: NA
CDR3aa: CASSEGVGHTEAFF
CDR3nt: TGTGCCAGCAGCGAAGGGGTCGGGCACACTGAAGCTTTCTTT

d_gene: NA
j_gene: TRBJ2-7
v_gene: TRBV2
abundance: NA
CDR3aa: CASRSDTTYEQYF
CDR3nt: TGTGCCAGCAGGTCCGACACAACCTACGAGCAGTACTTC

d_gene: TRBD1
j_gene: TRBJ1-4
v_gene: TRBV4-3
abundance: NA
CDR3aa: CASSQDRYRGFANEKLFF
CDR3nt: TGCGCCAGCAGCCAAGATCGGTACAGGGGCTTCGCTAATGAAAAACTGTTTTTT

d_gene: TRBD2
j_gene: TRBJ2-2
v_gene: TRBV5-1
abundance: NA
CDR3aa: CASRGDSGGAETGELFF
CDR3nt: TGCGCCAGCCGTGGCGATAGCGGGGGGGCCGAGACCGGGGAGCTGTTTTTT

d_gene: TRBD2
j_gene: TRBJ2-1
v_gene: TRBV28
abundance: once
CDR3aa: CAGAGAVSYNEQFF
CDR3nt: TGTGCCGGAGCGGGGGCCGTCTCCTACAATGAGCAGTTCTTC

d_gene: NA
j_gene: TRBJ2-3
v_gene: TRBV7-2
abundance: NA
CDR3aa: CASSFSGTTDTQYF
CDR3nt: TGTGCCAGCAGCTTTTCAGGGACCACAGATACGCAGTATTTT

d_gene: NA
j_gene: TRBJ1-5
v_gene: TRBV7-2
abundance: NA
CDR3aa: CASSLDGNQPQHF
CDR3nt: TGTGCCAGCAGCTTAGATGGTAATCAGCCCCAGCATTTT

d_gene: TRBD2
j_gene: TRBJ2-3
v_gene: TRBV12-5
abundance: NA
CDR3aa: CASGSSGGSGTQYF
CDR3nt: TGTGCTAGTGGGTCTAGCGGGGGTTCAGGGACGCAGTATTTT

d_gene: TRBD1
j_gene: TRBJ2-3
v_gene: TRBV18
abundance: NA
CDR3aa: CASSPGTGVSDTQYF
CDR3nt: TGTGCCAGCTCACCTGGGACAGGGGTCTCAGATACGCAGTATTTT

d_gene: NA
j_gene: TRBJ1-5
v_gene: TRBV19
abundance: NA
CDR3aa: CASSFGVNQPQHF
CDR3nt: TGTGCCAGTAGTTTCGGGGTAAATCAGCCCCAGCATTTT

d_gene: TRBD1
j_gene: TRBJ1-2
v_gene: TRBV19
abundance: NA
CDR3aa: CASSRYRGSYTF
CDR3nt: TGTGCCAGTAGTAGATACAGGGGCAGCTACACCTTC

d_gene: NA
j_gene: TRBJ1-1
v_gene: TRBV5-1
abundance: NA
CDR3aa: CASSLEGETEAFF
CDR3nt: TGCGCCAGCAGCTTGGAGGGGGAAACTGAAGCTTTCTTT

d_gene: TRBD1
j_gene: TRBJ1-2
v_gene: TRBV3-1/TRBV3-2
abundance: NA
CDR3aa: CASSRSYRDSHYGYTF
CDR3nt: TGTGCCAGCAGCCGCTCCTACCGGGACAGCCACTATGGCTACACCTTC

d_gene: TRBD1
j_gene: TRBJ1-1
v_gene: TRBV19
abundance: NA
CDR3aa: CASSRHGTGLNTEAFF
CDR3nt: TGTGCCAGTAGTCGACATGGGACAGGGTTGAACACTGAAGCTTTCTTT

d_gene: NA
j_gene: TRBJ2-5
v_gene: TRBV5-6
abundance: NA
CDR3aa: CASSSRTVQETQYF
CDR3nt: TGTGCCAGCAGCTCTCGGACGGTCCAAGAGACCCAGTACTTC

d_gene: NA
j_gene: TRBJ2-7
v_gene: TRBV21-1
abundance: NA
CDR3aa: CASSAQGWDREPSSYEQYF
CDR3nt: TGTGCCAGCAGCGCACAGGGGTGGGACAGGGAGCCAAGCTCCTACGAGCAGTACTTC

d_gene: NA
j_gene: TRBJ1-1
v_gene: TRBV6-4
abundance: NA
CDR3aa: CASSLYSGNTEAFF
CDR3nt: TGTGCCAGCAGTTTGTATTCGGGGAACACTGAAGCTTTCTTT

d_gene: TRBD1
j_gene: TRBJ2-3
v_gene: TRBV10-3
abundance: once
CDR3aa: CASSWEGTGTDTQYF
CDR3nt: TGTGCCTCCTCTTGGGAAGGGACAGGCACAGATACGCAGTATTTT

d_gene: TRBD1
j_gene: TRBJ1-5
v_gene: TRBV2
abundance: NA
CDR3aa: CASSGDSYNQPQHF
CDR3nt: TGTGCCAGCAGCGGGGACAGCTACAATCAGCCCCAGCATTTT

d_gene: NA
j_gene: TRBJ1-1
v_gene: TRBV18
abundance: NA
CDR3aa: CASSPLRTENTEAFF
CDR3nt: TGTGCCAGCTCACCGCTAAGGACAGAGAACACTGAAGCTTTCTTT

d_gene: NA
j_gene: TRBJ1-2
v_gene: TRBV24-1
abundance: NA
CDR3aa: CATSDFAGSGYTF
CDR3nt: TGTGCCACCAGTGATTTTGCAGGGTCTGGCTACACCTTC

d_gene: NA
j_gene: TRBJ1-5
v_gene: TRBV27
abundance: NA
CDR3aa: CASSRQDSNQPQHF
CDR3nt: TGTGCCAGCAGTCGACAGGATAGCAATCAGCCCCAGCATTTT

d_gene: NA
j_gene: TRBJ1-6
v_gene: TRBV18
abundance: NA
CDR3aa: CASSPAGAGGPPLHF
CDR3nt: TGTGCCAGCTCACCCGCAGGGGCCGGAGGGCCACCCCTCCACTTT

d_gene: NA
j_gene: TRBJ1-2
v_gene: TRBV30
abundance: NA
CDR3aa: CAWTSTAEADYGYTF
CDR3nt: TGTGCCTGGACGAGCACAGCCGAAGCTGACTATGGCTACACCTTC

d_gene: NA
j_gene: TRBJ1-6
v_gene: TRBV5-1
abundance: NA
CDR3aa: CASSLSSSYNSPLHF
CDR3nt: TGCGCCAGCAGCTTGTCCTCCTCCTATAATTCACCCCTCCACTTT

d_gene: TRBD2
j_gene: TRBJ2-3
v_gene: TRBV3-1/TRBV3-2
abundance: once
CDR3aa: CASSQARLAGTFGDTQYF
CDR3nt: TGTGCCAGCAGCCAAGCCCGGCTAGCGGGGACTTTCGGAGATACGCAGTATTTT

d_gene: TRBD2
j_gene: TRBJ2-5
v_gene: TRBV30
abundance: NA
CDR3aa: CAWGGVETQYF
CDR3nt: TGTGCCTGGGGGGGGGTAGAGACCCAGTACTTC

d_gene: NA
j_gene: TRBJ1-1
v_gene: TRBV14
abundance: NA
CDR3aa: CASSQPSWVGGNTEAFF
CDR3nt: TGTGCCAGCAGCCAACCTTCATGGGTAGGGGGGAACACTGAAGCTTTCTTT

d_gene: NA
j_gene: TRBJ1-1
v_gene: TRBV7-6
abundance: NA
CDR3aa: CASSPRPTGNTEAFF
CDR3nt: TGTGCCAGCAGCCCCCGGCCTACGGGGAACACTGAAGCTTTCTTT

d_gene: NA
j_gene: TRBJ2-7
v_gene: TRBV27
abundance: NA
CDR3aa: CASSLVGSYEQYF
CDR3nt: TGTGCCAGCAGTTTAGTGGGATCCTACGAGCAGTACTTC

d_gene: NA
j_gene: TRBJ1-1
v_gene: TRBV5-1
abundance: NA
CDR3aa: CASSFRGMNTEAFF
CDR3nt: TGCGCCAGCAGCTTCCGGGGCATGAACACTGAAGCTTTCTTT

d_gene: NA
j_gene: TRBJ2-7
v_gene: TRBV7-2
abundance: NA
CDR3aa: CASRLGPGHHYEQYF
CDR3nt: TGTGCCAGCAGGTTGGGACCGGGACACCACTACGAGCAGTACTTC

d_gene: NA
j_gene: TRBJ1-2
v_gene: TRBV5-1
abundance: NA
CDR3aa: CASSLGREDYGYTF
CDR3nt: TGCGCCAGCAGCTTGGGCAGGGAGGACTATGGCTACACCTTC

d_gene: NA
j_gene: TRBJ2-7
v_gene: TRBV5-4
abundance: NA
CDR3aa: CASSLARVGNMLREQYF
CDR3nt: TGTGCCAGCAGCTTGGCCCGGGTTGGGAACATGTTGCGGGAGCAGTACTTC

d_gene: TRBD1
j_gene: TRBJ1-4
v_gene: TRBV10-3
abundance: NA
CDR3aa: CAIKERRDSSEKLFF
CDR3nt: TGTGCCATCAAAGAGAGGAGGGACAGTTCCGAAAAACTGTTTTTT

d_gene: TRBD1
j_gene: TRBJ1-4
v_gene: TRBV9
abundance: NA
CDR3aa: CASSAGQMNEKLFF
CDR3nt: TGTGCCAGCAGCGCGGGACAGATGAATGAAAAACTGTTTTTT

d_gene: TRBD1
j_gene: TRBJ1-6
v_gene: TRBV5-1
abundance: NA
CDR3aa: CASSHGTGENSPLHF
CDR3nt: TGCGCCAGCAGCCACGGGACAGGGGAGAATTCACCCCTCCACTTT

d_gene: NA
j_gene: TRBJ1-4
v_gene: TRBV9
abundance: NA
CDR3aa: CASSSEGGFNEKLFF
CDR3nt: TGTGCCAGCAGCAGCGAAGGGGGATTTAATGAAAAACTGTTTTTT

d_gene: NA
j_gene: TRBJ1-2
v_gene: TRBV15
abundance: once
CDR3aa: CATSRVGFDYGYTF
CDR3nt: TGTGCCACCAGCAGGGTGGGATTCGACTATGGCTACACCTTC

d_gene: NA
j_gene: TRBJ1-1
v_gene: TRBV19
abundance: NA
CDR3aa: CASSELPGGENTEAFF
CDR3nt: TGTGCCAGTAGTGAGTTACCTGGGGGCGAGAACACTGAAGCTTTCTTT

d_gene: NA
j_gene: TRBJ2-5
v_gene: TRBV25-1
abundance: few
CDR3aa: CASSSLTDRTKYF
CDR3nt: TGTGCCAGCAGTAGTCTAACGGACCGGACAAAGTACTTC

d_gene: NA
j_gene: TRBJ1-5
v_gene: TRBV6-2/TRBV6-3
abundance: NA
CDR3aa: CASSSHSRRGSAYSNQPQHF
CDR3nt: TGTGCCAGCAGTTCCCACTCCCGCCGGGGGTCGGCTTATAGCAATCAGCCCCAGCATTTT

d_gene: NA
j_gene: TRBJ2-3
v_gene: TRBV18
abundance: NA
CDR3aa: CASSPQIQGTDTQYF
CDR3nt: TGTGCCAGCTCACCACAGATTCAGGGCACAGATACGCAGTATTTT

d_gene: TRBD2
j_gene: TRBJ2-1
v_gene: TRBV6-5
abundance: NA
CDR3aa: CASSTGTSAEQFF
CDR3nt: TGTGCCAGCAGCACCGGGACTAGCGCTGAGCAGTTCTTC

d_gene: TRBD1
j_gene: TRBJ2-7
v_gene: TRBV13
abundance: NA
CDR3aa: CASSTGGSYEQYF
CDR3nt: TGTGCCAGCAGTACAGGGGGCTCCTACGAGCAGTACTTC